This is a list of T cell receptor beta chains from one sample in a study of blood T cell repertoires in COVID-19. Sequencing used immunoSEQ multiplex PCR; TCRdb keeps in-frame clones, though not all of them. The sample comprises around 160,000 clones, 87% of which are singletons, and 10% rests with the top ten. The specimen was peripheral blood. The receptors here all came from a woman in her seventies with COVID-19, enrolled during active disease. Both conserved end residues are trimmed from each CDR3.

TRBV6-5	TRBJ1-2	ASSYPKGQEFYGYT
TRBV28	TRBJ2-7	ASSLSGTGGRYEQY
TRBV7-9	TRBJ1-1	ASSRQGLGSEAF
TRBV20-1	TRBJ2-3	SASAGLAGRTDTQY
TRBV9	TRBJ1-6	ASSVAGGANSPLH
TRBV24-1	TRBJ2-7	ATSDSTGGEQY
TRBV11-2	TRBJ2-3	ATQTSANTDTQY
TRBV20-1	TRBJ1-5	SASRQVNSNQPQH
TRBV19	TRBJ1-6	ASSIGDRNSPLH
TRBV30	TRBJ1-1	AWRQGRYTEAF
TRBV30	TRBJ2-2	AHRAGGYTGELF
TRBV6-5	TRBJ1-1	ASTEWARGTEAF
TRBV18	TRBJ2-7	ASSPPASFEQY
TRBV28	TRBJ2-5	ASSFYLEGSGAQETQY
TRBV7-9	TRBJ1-4	ASSLDVSEKLF
TRBV7-9	TRBJ2-1	ASSPRTVVSYNEQF
TRBV2	TRBJ1-2	ASSPTVKTPYGYT
TRBV27	TRBJ2-7	ASSLSPGYYEQY
TRBV4-1	TRBJ1-4	ASSQEGTGRLGEKLF
TRBV11-2	TRBJ2-2	ASSLVPRGRTGELF
TRBV28	TRBJ1-5	ASSGHRASGLYSNQPQH
TRBV7-9	TRBJ2-5	ASSSGKGGETQY
TRBV5-1	TRBJ2-7	ASSFGAGGPYEQY
TRBV19	TRBJ1-2	ASSIDSLYGYT
TRBV28	TRBJ1-5	ASSLRQGSNQPQH
TRBV5-1	TRBJ2-5	ASSIEETQY
TRBV11-2	TRBJ2-7	ASSFGTYTYEQY
TRBV28	TRBJ1-2	ASTGTGAGGYT
TRBV4-1	TRBJ1-1	ASSRTGGAKSEAF
TRBV5-1	TRBJ2-1	ASSRTSGGSSYNEQF
TRBV5-1	TRBJ2-1	ASSLDRGMDEQF
TRBV5-1	TRBJ2-1	ASSEGTSGNNEQF
TRBV28	TRBJ1-3	ASSFDRFPGNTIY
TRBV5-6	TRBJ2-7	ASSLGSGSYEQY
TRBV6-5	TRBJ2-5	ASSYAEGLETQY
TRBV18	TRBJ2-1	ASSPPAVYNEQF
TRBV7-2	TRBJ1-2	ASRRDRGNYGYT
TRBV28	TRBJ2-5	ASSFGTNLQTQY
TRBV7-9	TRBJ1-2	ASSLPTPRGSNYGYT
TRBV4-2	TRBJ2-2	ASSQVQLVNTGELF
TRBV7-9	TRBJ1-4	ASSGPGQGGEKLF
TRBV25-1	TRBJ1-2	ASSESGTGSNYGYT
TRBV19	TRBJ2-3	ASSTGGHTTDTQY
TRBV20-1	TRBJ2-1	SARVRSEQF
TRBV6-6	TRBJ1-5	ASSRGTGDRTQH
TRBV11-2	TRBJ2-1	ASSFLVGSSYNEQF
TRBV9	TRBJ1-4	ASQRGMSNEKLF
TRBV6-1	TRBJ1-4	ASSEAGQGSEKLF
TRBV30	TRBJ2-7	AGQTGSREQY
TRBV5-6	TRBJ2-5	ASSHSRTDRRETQY
TRBV7-2	TRBJ1-2	ASSFNRDANYGYT